This T cell receptor (beta chain) was sequenced for a study of sequential checkpoint blockade in melanoma. The germline V gene has CDR1 SGHAT and CDR2 FQNNGV. The CDR3 is 15 amino acids. Germline trimming cut 4 bases from V and 7 bases from J; bases unmatched to any gene: 8. Repertoires were generated with immunoSEQ multiplex PCR, while TCRdb's copy carries only in-frame clones and drops some. The sample includes 20,000 to 25,000 clones, 82% of them seen just once. Treatment specified: randomized to nivolumab then ipilimumab (arm A) or the reverse (arm B). Live CD3+CD8+ CD19− CD56− cells were sorted from PBMCs.

This clonotype was sampled from a human donor with melanoma. The J gene is TRBJ2-2, the V gene TRBV11-2; 8 nucleotides agree with TRBD1. The sample consisted of CD8+ T cells sorted from blood (inferred from file names), taken from a patient given nivolumab and ipilimumab in sequence. The CDR3, as DNA: TGTGCCAGCAGCTCATTACAGGGGGACGTCGGGGAGCTGTTTTTT. It translates to CASSSLQGDVGELFF.